The 6 T cell receptor beta chains given below trace back to one sample, sequenced in a study of OX40 agonist ivuxolimab in advanced cancers. TCRdb's copy holds only in-frame clones and misses some; the assay was immunoSEQ multiplex PCR. The sample yields tens of thousands of clones, roughly 86% seen once. Specimen: CD4+ or CD8+ T cells sorted from blood, collected in a trial of the OX40 agonist ivuxolimab. The receptor source for this set is an adult with an advanced solid tumor such as melanoma, head and neck, liver or kidney cancer.

The genes are TRBV19 and TRBJ2-1; D remains unclear. Germline V gene sequence: CDR1 LNHDA, CDR2 SQIVND (reference sequence). Trimming removed 3 bases from V and 8 bases from J, with 11 bases in between. This CDR3 has 13 residues. CDR3 nucleotide sequence: TGTGCCAGTAGTATGGCCTCCAATGATGAGCAGTTCTTC. Translation: CASSMASNDEQFF.

This clone was seen only a few times. The J gene is TRBJ1-1, the V gene TRBV4-1; maybe TRBD1 (6 bases). V was shortened by 3 bases and J by 7 bases, with 12 bases between the two germline ends. From germline, CDR1 is MGHRA and CDR2 YSYEKL. This CDR3 has 13 residues. CDR3 bases: TGCGCCAGCAGCCACGGGACACATTATGAAGCTTTCTTT. It translates to CASSHGTHYEAFF.

This rearrangement joins TRBV4-3 to TRBJ1-2, with D perhaps TRBD1 (5 bases). Germline loops: CDR1 LGHNA, CDR2 YSLEER. The germline V and J ends were trimmed by 4 bases and 8 bases, with 20 bases remaining between them. This CDR3 spans 15 amino acids. CDR3 DNA: TGCGCCAGCAGCCCTCTCGCAGGGCAACTTTACGGCTACACCTTC. This codes for CASSPLAGQLYGYTF.

This clone was seen a few times. The chain is built from TRBV6-1 and TRBJ1-2; no clear D gene. Germline values: CDR1 MNHNS, CDR2 SASEGT. CDR3 length: 16 amino acids. Trimming pared 3 bases from V and 8 bases from J, leaving 22 bases between. The CDR3 loop is CASSDVVYTGFLGYTF. The CDR3 bases are TGTGCCAGCAGTGACGTCGTCTACACCGGGTTTTTGGGCTACACCTTC.

This clone was found once. The J gene is TRBJ2-1, the V gene TRBV27; 9 nucleotides agree with TRBD1. The J segment lost 9 bases and the V segment lost 3 bases, leaving 6 bases of the junction unmatched. The CDR3 is made up of 14 amino acids. Germline CDR1 is MNHEY and CDR2 is SMNVEV (reference sequence). The CDR3 reads CASSLGQGGVEQFF. The CDR3 region has the DNA TGTGCCAGCAGTTTGGGACAGGGAGGCGTTGAGCAGTTCTTC.

The rearrangement uses TRBV27 and TRBJ1-6; D gene ambiguous. Per the germline V gene, CDR1 is MNHEY and CDR2 is SMNVEV (reference sequence). This CDR3 spans 13 amino acids. Trimming removed 6 bases from V and 10 bases from J, with 13 bases in between. Here the CDR3 DNA reads TGTGCCAGCAGGGTCGGGTTTCGGTCACCCCTCCACTTT. Amino acid sequence: CASRVGFRSPLHF.